Listed below are T cell receptor beta chains from one sample, sequenced in a study of PD-1 blockade in classical Hodgkin lymphoma. TCRdb keeps only in-frame clones here, not all; method: immunoSEQ multiplex PCR. The sample lists some 96,000 clones; around four fifths were seen once. This sample comprised peripheral blood mononuclear cells (PBMCs), obtained at baseline. The receptors originated from a human donor with classical Hodgkin lymphoma. CDR3s include the opening cysteine and the closing phenylalanine or tryptophan. The order of the fields is D gene, clone size, V gene, J gene, CDR3 DNA, CDR3 protein. A D gene is named only where the DNA matches it firmly. Rows give clone size only sometimes, using once, few, many, or a class for an expanded clone.

TRBD2	-	TRBV2	TRBJ2-1	TGTGCCAGCAGCGCTGGGGGGGACAATGAGCAGTTCTTC	CASSAGGDNEQFF
TRBD2	few	TRBV5-8	TRBJ2-7	TGTGCCAGCAGCCTCGGGACTAGCGGGAGAGGCTACGAGCAGTACTTC	CASSLGTSGRGYEQYF
-	few	TRBV2	TRBJ2-2	TGTGCCAGCAGTGAGGTGCAGGGTGCTGCCGGGGAGCTGTTTTTT	CASSEVQGAAGELFF
-	-	TRBV9	TRBJ1-2	TGTGCCAGCAGCGGCCCATCGGGGGGTAGCTATGGCTACACCTTC	CASSGPSGGSYGYTF
TRBD1	-	TRBV16	TRBJ2-7	TGTGCCAGCAGCCAAATTGGGACAGGGGTGGAGGAGCAGTACTTC	CASSQIGTGVEEQYF
-	-	TRBV9	TRBJ1-6	TGTGCCAGCAGCGTCTCCCACTCAGCAGGGAATAATTCACCCCTCCACTTT	CASSVSHSAGNNSPLHF
-	-	TRBV6-6	TRBJ2-5	TGTGCCAGCAGTTACTCGTCAGCTGAGACCCAGTACTTC	CASSYSSAETQYF
-	-	TRBV18	TRBJ2-3	TGTGCCAGCTCCCGGGACATAGGCACAGATACGCAGTATTTT	CASSRDIGTDTQYF
TRBD1	-	TRBV18	TRBJ1-4	TGTGCCAGCTCACCGGGGACAGCTAATGAAAAACTGTTTTTT	CASSPGTANEKLFF
-	once	TRBV6-6	TRBJ1-4	TGTGCCAGCAAGGGGAATGAAAAACTGTTTTTT	CASKGNEKLFF
-	-	TRBV19	TRBJ2-3	TGTGCCAGTAAAGTAACTGGCACAGATACGCAGTATTTT	CASKVTGTDTQYF
TRBD2	-	TRBV6-1	TRBJ2-7	TGTGCCAGCACCTGGACTAGCTCCCCCAGCGAGCAGTACTTC	CASTWTSSPSEQYF
TRBD1	-	TRBV28	TRBJ1-1	TGTGCCAGCAGAGTTTCAGGGGGCGGGAACACTGAAGCTTTCTTT	CASRVSGGGNTEAFF